The 8 T cell receptor beta chains in this list originate from one sample, sequenced in a study of molecular identifiers for immune sequencing clone quantification. One entry per CDR3 protein results from TCRdb running MiXCR on the PCR reads. This table has more than 450,000 distinct CDR3 sequences, about 26% appearing once. The sequencing sample was made of naive CD8+ T cells from blood, with Jurkat cell RNA spiked in. Regarding subset: FACS-sorted CD8+CD4-CCR7+CD45RA+ naive T cells. All receptors come from a human donor in good health. Some libraries in this study had Jurkat cell RNA spiked in.

This clonotype was observed many times. The chain employs TRBV7-9 and TRBJ2-7, with TRBD2 matching 8 bases. From germline, CDR1 is SEHNR and CDR2 FQNEAQ (reference sequence). CDR3 size: 13 residues. V gave up 5 bases and J gave up 4 bases; unmatched junction bases: 4. The DNA of the CDR3 is TGTGCCAGCAGCCACGGCGGGAGGTACGAGCAGTACTTC. Its protein product is CASSHGGRYEQYF.

The CDR3 loop reads CASSPTPGGNYNEQFF. The CDR3 DNA follows: TGTGCCAGCAGCCCCACCCCCGGGGGCAACTACAATGAGCAGTTCTTC. The chain couples TRBV7-9 to TRBJ2-1; either TRBD1 or TRBD2 may fit D (6 bases each). The ends were cut back, 5 bases at V and 3 bases at J, with 17 bases in the middle. Germline CDR1 SEHNR, CDR2 FQNEAQ (reference sequence). This CDR3 is built from 16 residues. The full variable domain, rest sourced from reference TRBV7-9 and TRBJ2-1, is DTGVSQNPRHKITKRGQNVTFRCDPISEHNRLYWYRQTLGQGPEFLTYFQNEAQLEKSRLLSDRFSAERPKGSFSTLEIQRTEQGDSAMYLCASSPTPGGNYNEQFFGPGTRLTVL.

This clonotype was found many times. The chain joins TRBV7-9 to TRBJ1-5, with D hard to call. V was cut by 5 bases and J by 7 bases, with 9 bases left in between. In germline, CDR1 is SEHNR, CDR2 FQNEAQ (reference sequence). CDR3 size: 12 residues. CDR3 amino acids: CASSTTRQPQHF. The CDR3 DNA follows: TGTGCCAGCAGCACAACGAGACAGCCCCAGCATTTT.

In this sample, this clonotype turned up many times. The V call is TRBV4-1, the J call TRBJ2-3; D gene unclear. Germline V CDR1 and CDR2: MGHRA, YSYEKL. The CDR3 runs 13 residues. Trimming removed 4 bases from V and 6 bases from J, with 11 bases in between. As DNA, the CDR3 is TGCGCCAGCAGCCGATTAGTCCTCGATACGCAGTATTTT. This translates into CASSRLVLDTQYF.

This clonotype was detected ten times or more. The chain couples TRBV4-3 to TRBJ2-3; D is ambiguous. The CDR3 is 16 residues long. V was trimmed by 0 bases and J by 7 bases, leaving 17 bases between them. CDR1 LGHNA and CDR2 YSLEER come from the germline V gene. The DNA of the CDR3 is TGCGCCAGCAGCCAAGAGTCCGCGCCATCGCTGAATACGCAGTATTTT. Translating it yields CASSQESAPSLNTQYF.

The rearrangement joins TRBV18 to TRBJ2-3; no clear D. Germline values: CDR1 KGHSH, CDR2 LQKENI. This CDR3 region has 15 residues. The V end was cut by 2 bases, the J end by 3 bases, with 12 bases between. The CDR3 loop is CASSPLGRSTDTQYF. CDR3 nucleotides: TGTGCCAGCTCACCATTGGGCCGGAGTACAGATACGCAGTATTTT.

This clonotype was found a few times. CDR3 protein: CASSPISGGPYEQYF. CDR3 nucleotide sequence: TGTGCCAGCAGTCCAATTAGCGGAGGTCCCTACGAGCAGTACTTC. The chain employs TRBV28 and TRBJ2-7; D possibly corresponds to TRBD2 (6 bases). The V end was cut by 5 bases, the J end by 2 bases, with 16 bases between. The CDR3 runs to 15 residues. Germline assignment: CDR1 MDHEN and CDR2 SYDVKM.

This clonotype has only a few counts. The chain uses TRBV5-1 and TRBJ2-2; D unresolved. In germline, CDR1 is SGHRS, CDR2 YFSETQ. The CDR3 totals 16 residues. V was cut by 3 bases and J by 0 bases, with 12 bases left in between. The CDR3 loop reads CASSSPAEPNTGELFF. DNA of the CDR3: TGCGCCAGCAGCTCGCCAGCAGAACCGAACACCGGGGAGCTGTTTTTT.